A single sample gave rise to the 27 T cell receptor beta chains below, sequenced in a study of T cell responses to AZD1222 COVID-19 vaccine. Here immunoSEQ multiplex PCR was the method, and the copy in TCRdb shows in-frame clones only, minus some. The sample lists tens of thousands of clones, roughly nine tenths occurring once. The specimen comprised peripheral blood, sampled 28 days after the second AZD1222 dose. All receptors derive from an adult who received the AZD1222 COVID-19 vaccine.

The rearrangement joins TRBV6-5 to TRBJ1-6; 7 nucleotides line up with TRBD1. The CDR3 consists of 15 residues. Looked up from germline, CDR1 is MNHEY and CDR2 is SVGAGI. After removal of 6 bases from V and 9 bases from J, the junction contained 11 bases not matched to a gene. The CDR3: CASSLTGTVISPLHF. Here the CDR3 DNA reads TGTGCCAGCAGCCTGACCGGGACAGTTATTTCACCCCTCCACTTT.

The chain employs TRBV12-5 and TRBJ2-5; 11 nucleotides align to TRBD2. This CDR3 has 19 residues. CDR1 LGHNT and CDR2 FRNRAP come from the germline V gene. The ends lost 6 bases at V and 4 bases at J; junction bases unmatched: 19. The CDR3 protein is CASGPHRGLAGGTGETQYF. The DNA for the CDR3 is TGTGCTAGTGGCCCACACCGGGGGCTAGCGGGAGGAACGGGAGAGACCCAGTACTTC. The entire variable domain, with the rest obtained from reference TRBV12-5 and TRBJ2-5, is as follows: DARVTQTPRHKVTEMGQEVTMRCQPILGHNTVFWYRQTMMQGLELLAYFRNRAPLDDSGMPKDRFSAEMPDATLATLKIQPSEPRDSAVYFCASGPHRGLAGGTGETQYFGPGTRLLVL.

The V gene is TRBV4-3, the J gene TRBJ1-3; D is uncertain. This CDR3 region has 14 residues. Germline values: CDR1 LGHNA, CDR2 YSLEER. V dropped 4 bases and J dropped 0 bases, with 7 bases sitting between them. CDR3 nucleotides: TGCGCCAGCAGCCCGGGGAGCTCTGGAAACACCATATATTTT. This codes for CASSPGSSGNTIYF.

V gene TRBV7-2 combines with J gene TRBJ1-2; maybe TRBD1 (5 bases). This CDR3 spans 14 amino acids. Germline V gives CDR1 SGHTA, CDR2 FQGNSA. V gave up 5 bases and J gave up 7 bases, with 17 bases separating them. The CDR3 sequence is CASSPLWDVSGYTF. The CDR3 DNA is TGTGCCAGCAGCCCTCTATGGGACGTCTCTGGCTACACCTTC.

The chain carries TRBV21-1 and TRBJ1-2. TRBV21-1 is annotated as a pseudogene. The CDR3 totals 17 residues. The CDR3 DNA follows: TGTGCCAGCAGCAAGTACTGGGGACCGACCACTAACTATGGCTACACCTTC. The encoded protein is CASSKYWGPTTNYGYTF.

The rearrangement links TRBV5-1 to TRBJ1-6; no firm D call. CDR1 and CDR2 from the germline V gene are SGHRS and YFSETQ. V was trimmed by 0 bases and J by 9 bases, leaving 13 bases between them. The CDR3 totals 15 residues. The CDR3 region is CASSLAGRSGSPLHF. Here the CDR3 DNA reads TGCGCCAGCAGCTTGGCGGGCAGGAGCGGTTCACCCCTCCACTTT. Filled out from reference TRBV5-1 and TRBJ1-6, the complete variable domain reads KAGVTQTPRYLIKTRGQQVTLSCSPISGHRSVSWYQQTPGQGLQFLFEYFSETQRNKGNFPGRFSGRQFSNSRSEMNVSTLELGDSALYLCASSLAGRSGSPLHFGNGTRLTVT.

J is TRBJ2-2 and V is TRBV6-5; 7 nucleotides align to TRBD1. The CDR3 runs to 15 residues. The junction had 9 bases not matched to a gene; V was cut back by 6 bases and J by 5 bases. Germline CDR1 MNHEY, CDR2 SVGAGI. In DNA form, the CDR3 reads TGTGCCAGCAGCGTTTCCGGGACAGCGACCGGGGAGCTGTTTTTT. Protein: CASSVSGTATGELFF.

CDR3 region: CASSRGPQSEQYF. Written as DNA, the CDR3 is TGTGCCAGCAGCCGCGGACCCCAGAGCGAGCAGTACTTC. The chain joins TRBV7-6 to TRBJ2-7; D is unclear. Germline CDR1 and CDR2: SGHVS and FNYEAQ. The ends were cut back, 5 bases at V and 6 bases at J, with 14 bases in the middle. This CDR3 contains 13 residues.

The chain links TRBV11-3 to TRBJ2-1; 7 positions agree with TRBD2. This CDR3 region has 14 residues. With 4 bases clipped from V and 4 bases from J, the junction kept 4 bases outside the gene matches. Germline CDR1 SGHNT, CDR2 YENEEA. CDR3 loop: CASSYRAGYNEQFF. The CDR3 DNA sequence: TGTGCCAGCAGCTACCGAGCGGGATACAATGAGCAGTTCTTC.

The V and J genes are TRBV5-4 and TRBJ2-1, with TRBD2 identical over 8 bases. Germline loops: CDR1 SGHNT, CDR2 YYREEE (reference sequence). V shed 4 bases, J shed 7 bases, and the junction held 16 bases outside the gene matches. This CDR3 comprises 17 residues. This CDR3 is CASSPPAQAGVGNEQFF. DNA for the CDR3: TGTGCCAGCAGCCCCCCCGCCCAAGCGGGAGTTGGTAATGAGCAGTTCTTC.

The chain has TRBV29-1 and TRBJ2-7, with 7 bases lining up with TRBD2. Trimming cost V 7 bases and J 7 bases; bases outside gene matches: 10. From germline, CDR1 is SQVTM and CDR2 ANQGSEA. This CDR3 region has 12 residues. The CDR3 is CSGGDYLREQYF. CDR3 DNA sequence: TGCAGCGGGGGGGACTACCTACGGGAGCAGTACTTC.

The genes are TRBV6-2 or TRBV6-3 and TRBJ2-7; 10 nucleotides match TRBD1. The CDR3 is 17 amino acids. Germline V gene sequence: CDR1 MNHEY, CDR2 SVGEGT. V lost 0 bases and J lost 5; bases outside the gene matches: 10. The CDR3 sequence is CASSYSSTGQGQDEQYF. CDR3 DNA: TGTGCCAGCAGTTACTCGAGTACGGGACAGGGGCAGGACGAGCAGTACTTC.

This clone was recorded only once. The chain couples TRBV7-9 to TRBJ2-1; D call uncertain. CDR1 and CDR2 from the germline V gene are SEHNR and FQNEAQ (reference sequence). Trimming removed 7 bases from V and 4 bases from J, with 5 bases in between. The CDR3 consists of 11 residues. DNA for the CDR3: TGTGCCAGCACCCCGTACAATGAGCAGTTCTTC. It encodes CASTPYNEQFF.

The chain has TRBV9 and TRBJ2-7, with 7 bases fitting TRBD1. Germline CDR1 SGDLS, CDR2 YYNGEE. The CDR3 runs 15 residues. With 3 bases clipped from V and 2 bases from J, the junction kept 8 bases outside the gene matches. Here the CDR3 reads CASSAKTGIPYEQYF. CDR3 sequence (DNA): TGTGCCAGCAGCGCCAAGACAGGGATCCCCTACGAGCAGTACTTC.

CDR3 amino acids: CASSMGSHEETQYF. The CDR3 DNA sequence: TGTGCCAGTAGTATGGGTAGCCACGAAGAGACCCAGTACTTC. The chain links TRBV19 to TRBJ2-5; unclear D gene. CDR1 LNHDA and CDR2 SQIVND come from the germline V gene (reference sequence). V shed 3 bases and J shed 3 bases, with 11 bases lying between them. The CDR3 covers 14 residues.

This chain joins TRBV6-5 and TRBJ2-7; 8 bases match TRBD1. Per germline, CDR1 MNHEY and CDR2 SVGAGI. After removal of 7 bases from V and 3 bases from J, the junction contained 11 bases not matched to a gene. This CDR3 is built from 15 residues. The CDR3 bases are TGTGCCAGCAACCTAATACAGGGGGTAGGCTACGAGCAGTACTTC. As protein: CASNLIQGVGYEQYF.

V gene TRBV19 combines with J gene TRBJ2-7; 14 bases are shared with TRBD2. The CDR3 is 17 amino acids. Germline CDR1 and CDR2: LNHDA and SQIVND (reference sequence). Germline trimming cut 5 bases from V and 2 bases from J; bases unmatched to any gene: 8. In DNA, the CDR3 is TGTGCCAGTAGTCCGGGACTAGCGGGAGCGATGACCTACGAGCAGTACTTC. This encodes CASSPGLAGAMTYEQYF.

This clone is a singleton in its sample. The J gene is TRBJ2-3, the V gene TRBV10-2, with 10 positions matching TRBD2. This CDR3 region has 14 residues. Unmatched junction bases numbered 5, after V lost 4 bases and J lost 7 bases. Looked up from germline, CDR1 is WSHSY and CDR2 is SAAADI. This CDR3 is CASSGGTSENTQYF. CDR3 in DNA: TGCGCCAGCAGTGGTGGGACTAGCGAAAATACGCAGTATTTT.

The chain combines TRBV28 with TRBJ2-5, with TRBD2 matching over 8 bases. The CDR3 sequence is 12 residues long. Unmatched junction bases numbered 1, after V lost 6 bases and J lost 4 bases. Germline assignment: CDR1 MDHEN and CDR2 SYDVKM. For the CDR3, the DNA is TGTGCCAGCAGCGGGGGGGGAGAGACCCAGTACTTC. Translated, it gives CASSGGGETQYF. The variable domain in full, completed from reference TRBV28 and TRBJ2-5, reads DVKVTQSSRYLVKRTGEKVFLECVQDMDHENMFWYRQDPGLGLRLIYFSYDVKMKEKGDIPEGYSVSREKKERFSLILESASTNQTSMYLCASSGGGETQYFGPGTRLLVL.

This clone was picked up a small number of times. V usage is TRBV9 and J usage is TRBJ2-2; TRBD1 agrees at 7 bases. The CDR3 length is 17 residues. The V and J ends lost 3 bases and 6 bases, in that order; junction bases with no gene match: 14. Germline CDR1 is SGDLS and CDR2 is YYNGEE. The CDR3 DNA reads TGTGCCAGCAGCGATAAACAACCATTCCAGGGGGCCGGGGAGCTGTTTTTT. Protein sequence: CASSDKQPFQGAGELFF.

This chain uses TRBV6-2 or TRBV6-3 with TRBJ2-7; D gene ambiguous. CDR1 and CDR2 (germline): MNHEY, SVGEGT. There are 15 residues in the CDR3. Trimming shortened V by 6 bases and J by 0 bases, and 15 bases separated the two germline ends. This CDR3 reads CASSPPQAFSYEQYF. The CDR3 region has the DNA TGTGCCAGCAGCCCCCCCCAGGCGTTCTCCTACGAGCAGTACTTC.

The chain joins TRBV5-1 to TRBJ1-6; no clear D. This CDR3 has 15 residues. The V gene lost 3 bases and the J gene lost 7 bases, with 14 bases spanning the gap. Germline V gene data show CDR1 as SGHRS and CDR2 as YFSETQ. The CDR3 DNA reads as TGCGCCAGCAGCTCCTTACGGAGGGAAAATTCACCCCTCCACTTT. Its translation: CASSSLRRENSPLHF. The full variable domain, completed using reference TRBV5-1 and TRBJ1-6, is KAGVTQTPRYLIKTRGQQVTLSCSPISGHRSVSWYQQTPGQGLQFLFEYFSETQRNKGNFPGRFSGRQFSNSRSEMNVSTLELGDSALYLCASSSLRRENSPLHFGNGTRLTVT.

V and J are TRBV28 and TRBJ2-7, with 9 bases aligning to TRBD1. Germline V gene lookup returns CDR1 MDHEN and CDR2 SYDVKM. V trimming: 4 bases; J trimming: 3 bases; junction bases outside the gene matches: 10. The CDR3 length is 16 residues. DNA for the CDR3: TGTGCCAGCAGTTCCCCCCGGACAGGGGACTTCTACGAGCAGTACTTC. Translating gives CASSSPRTGDFYEQYF.

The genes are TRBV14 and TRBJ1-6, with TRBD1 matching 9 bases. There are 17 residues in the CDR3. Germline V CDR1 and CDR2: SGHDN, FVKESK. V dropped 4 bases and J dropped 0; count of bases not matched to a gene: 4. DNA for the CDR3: TGTGCCAGCAGCCCCCTGACAGGGGGCTCCTATAATTCACCCCTCCACTTT. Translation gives CASSPLTGGSYNSPLHF.

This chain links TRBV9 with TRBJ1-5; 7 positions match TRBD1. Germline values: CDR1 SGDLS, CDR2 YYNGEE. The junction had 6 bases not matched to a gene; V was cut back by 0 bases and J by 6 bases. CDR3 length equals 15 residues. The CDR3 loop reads CASSVGQGRGQPQHF. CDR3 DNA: TGTGCCAGCAGCGTAGGACAGGGAAGAGGTCAGCCCCAGCATTTT.

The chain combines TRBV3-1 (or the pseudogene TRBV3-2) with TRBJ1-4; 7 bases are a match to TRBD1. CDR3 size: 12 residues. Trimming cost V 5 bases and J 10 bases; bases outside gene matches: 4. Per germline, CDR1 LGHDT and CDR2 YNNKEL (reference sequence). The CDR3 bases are TGTGCCAGCAGCGACAGACAGGGAAAACTGTTTTTT. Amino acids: CASSDRQGKLFF.

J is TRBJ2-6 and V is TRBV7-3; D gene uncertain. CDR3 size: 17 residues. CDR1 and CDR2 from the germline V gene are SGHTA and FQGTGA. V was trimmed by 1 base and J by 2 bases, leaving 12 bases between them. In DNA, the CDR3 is TGTGCCAGCAGCTTAAGAGGCAATTCCCCTGGGGCCAACGTCCTGACTTTC. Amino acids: CASSLRGNSPGANVLTF.